A selection of T cell receptor beta chains follows, all from one sample in a study of vaccination and CD4 T cells after COVID-19. For these TCRs, the target antigens are not known. In TCRdb, the PCR reads were re-called with MiXCR into one record per CDR3 protein. The sample carries under 20,000 distinct CDR3 sequences, about 80% recorded once. The source material was CD4+ T cells from blood, cultured in vitro, sampled after SARS-CoV-2 vaccination. These receptors were obtained from a human donor who received a COVID-19 vaccine. Both conserved end residues are part of each CDR3. D genes are given only for firm matches. The listing skips clone size in some rows; elsewhere it reads once, few, many or a size class.

v_gene: TRBV7-2; j_gene: TRBJ2-5; d_gene: TRBD1; abundance: -; CDR3aa: CASSLVAGQGGETQYF; CDR3nt: TGTGCCAGCAGCTTAGTGGCTGGACAGGGCGGAGAGACCCAGTACTTC
v_gene: TRBV7-9; j_gene: TRBJ2-5; d_gene: -; abundance: -; CDR3aa: CASSFGGAGETQYF; CDR3nt: TGTGCCAGCAGCTTTGGGGGGGCCGGGGAGACCCAGTACTTC
v_gene: TRBV9; j_gene: TRBJ2-2; d_gene: -; abundance: -; CDR3aa: CASSPLGANTGELFF; CDR3nt: TGTGCCAGCAGCCCCCTGGGGGCGAACACCGGGGAGCTGTTTTTT
v_gene: TRBV5-5; j_gene: TRBJ1-1; d_gene: -; abundance: large; CDR3aa: CASTLRQGGPGNTEAFF; CDR3nt: TGTGCCAGCACCCTAAGGCAGGGCGGTCCCGGGAATACTGAAGCTTTCTTT
v_gene: TRBV10-3; j_gene: TRBJ2-3; d_gene: TRBD2; abundance: -; CDR3aa: CAISESAGGDTQYF; CDR3nt: TGTGCCATCAGTGAATCAGCGGGGGGAGATACGCAGTATTTT
v_gene: TRBV6-1; j_gene: TRBJ2-7; d_gene: TRBD2; abundance: -; CDR3aa: CASSLAGSYEQYF; CDR3nt: TGTGCCAGCAGTCTAGCGGGCTCCTACGAGCAGTACTTC
v_gene: TRBV7-2; j_gene: TRBJ1-2; d_gene: -; abundance: few; CDR3aa: CASSLNGQGGYTF; CDR3nt: TGTGCCAGCAGCTTAAACGGGCAGGGAGGCTACACCTTC
v_gene: TRBV5-1; j_gene: TRBJ2-5; d_gene: TRBD2; abundance: -; CDR3aa: CASSLTGLAGGQETQYF; CDR3nt: TGCGCCAGCAGCTTAACGGGACTAGCGGGGGGACAAGAGACCCAGTACTTC
v_gene: TRBV15; j_gene: TRBJ1-6; d_gene: TRBD1; abundance: -; CDR3aa: CATKDRGNSPLHF; CDR3nt: TGTGCCACCAAGGACAGGGGAAATTCACCCCTCCACTTT
v_gene: TRBV2; j_gene: TRBJ1-6; d_gene: -; abundance: -; CDR3aa: CASRPRFDSPLHF; CDR3nt: TGTGCCAGCCGCCCGAGGTTCGATTCACCCCTCCACTTT
v_gene: TRBV12-3/TRBV12-4; j_gene: TRBJ1-2; d_gene: -; abundance: -; CDR3aa: CASSALGAPVNGYTF; CDR3nt: TGTGCCAGCAGTGCATTAGGGGCCCCCGTCAACGGCTACACCTTC
v_gene: TRBV24-1; j_gene: TRBJ2-5; d_gene: -; abundance: -; CDR3aa: CATSDFTVGGETQYF; CDR3nt: TGTGCCACCAGTGATTTCACTGTAGGGGGAGAGACCCAGTACTTC
v_gene: TRBV2; j_gene: TRBJ2-4; d_gene: -; abundance: -; CDR3aa: CASSVAGTINIQYF; CDR3nt: TGTGCCAGCAGTGTTGCGGGGACGATCAACATTCAGTACTTC
v_gene: TRBV20-1; j_gene: TRBJ1-5; d_gene: -; abundance: once; CDR3aa: CSASGGFNQPQHF; CDR3nt: TGCAGTGCTAGTGGGGGTTTCAATCAGCCCCAGCATTTT
v_gene: TRBV6-1; j_gene: TRBJ1-1; d_gene: -; abundance: -; CDR3aa: CASTTGRRANTEAFF; CDR3nt: TGTGCCAGCACTACAGGGAGAAGGGCGAACACTGAAGCTTTCTTT
v_gene: TRBV2; j_gene: TRBJ1-2; d_gene: -; abundance: once; CDR3aa: CASSEGTRASGGYTF; CDR3nt: TGTGCCAGCAGTGAGGGTACCAGGGCAAGCGGAGGCTACACCTTC
v_gene: TRBV2; j_gene: TRBJ2-7; d_gene: TRBD1; abundance: -; CDR3aa: CASTGDRGRLDEQYF; CDR3nt: TGTGCCAGCACCGGAGACAGGGGGCGACTAGACGAGCAGTACTTC
v_gene: TRBV28; j_gene: TRBJ1-4; d_gene: -; abundance: -; CDR3aa: CASYHGGANGKLFF; CDR3nt: TGTGCCAGCTACCACGGGGGCGCGAATGGAAAACTGTTTTTT